This TCR beta chain was sequenced for a study of blood T cell repertoires in COVID-19 (dated by TCRdb to about 2020). In the study overall: The collaborator samples originated in the United States, Italy and Spain and spanned the acute and convalescent phases of COVID-19. The repertoires were made available in a free public database intended to serve as a resource for research on the immune response to SARS-CoV-2. Sample metadata almost always included a de-identified subject ID, COVID-19 status, age in years and sex. Where HLA class I and class II types were available, the types were taken from metadata supplied by the sample provider, not from assay-based typing. Samples came from the ongoing ImmuneRACE study (first 160 participants) plus 1,254 subjects from 6 global collaborators. Subjects who had been exposed to COVID-19, were actively infected with it, or had recovered from it provided the deeply sampled blood TCRbeta repertoires that made up the dataset. The prospective study material was composed of cDNA or gDNA derived from T cells, B-cell-depleted T cells, or PBMCs. What the work shows at the level of the full study, not this receptor alone: The quantity of clinical and demographic metadata differed by source and by participant and was supplied without curation.

TCRbeta CDR3 regions were amplified from genomic DNA by means of the immunoSEQ Assay, a bias-controlled multiplex PCR. In the original analysis: Within the assay, amplification of reference gene primers was used to estimate how many nucleated cells each sample contained. Sequence reads were collapsed and filtered to measure the absolute abundance of every unique TCRbeta CDR3 rearrangement. For each sample, productive Simpson clonality was calculated by taking the square root of Simpson's diversity index across productive rearrangements. This immuneACCESS table, as held by TCRdb, lists in-frame sequences with V and J called but not all clones. Of the missing ones, under half trace to an unresolved V gene in checked studies; the others have no known cause. V and J calls and clone size are those listed in that table; D and trimming were worked out from the DNA. Present in this sample are around 81,000 clones, roughly four fifths of which were seen just once. In total, the top ten clones hold 40% to 45% of the sample.

Collaborating institutions collected whole blood in K2EDTA tubes following their own protocols. Collaborator samples were shipped for TCRbeta analysis as frozen whole blood, isolated PBMCs, or DNA extracted from either sample type. Including cysteine and phenylalanine, the CDR3 has 16 amino acids. Of all the DNA, just the CDR3 is kept, 48 bases in frame from base 1. V was cut back by 2 bases and J by 3 bases, leaving a gap of 15 bases between them. The germline V gene gives CDR1 as MNHEY and CDR2 as SVGEGT. Note on this clone: The specificity of this receptor is unknown. One base away there is no much larger clone; base qualities are not given.

The chain uses TRBV6-2 or TRBV6-3 and TRBJ2-3; perhaps TRBD1 is the D gene, with 5 bases matching. Sequencing was performed on peripheral blood. The receptor was derived from an elderly man with acute or convalescent COVID-19. The CDR3 reads as follows: CASSYLQGGLTDTQYF. The DNA reads as follows: TGTGCCAGCAGTTACCTCCAGGGCGGATTGACAGATACGCAGTATTTT.